The clone carrying this T cell receptor beta chain was detected many times. Its antigen is not known. Preparing the TCRbeta library involved the use of unique molecular identifiers. TCRdb independently ran MiXCR on the PCR reads; one entry per CDR3 protein. The table shows about 110,000 distinct CDR3 sequences, with almost 6.5% occurring only once. This sample was included in a study of T-cell reconstitution after alpha-beta-depleted transplantation in children. The study's findings and limits: Several hundred expanded graft clones reportedly were the source of alpha-beta T cells about two months after transplant.

Sample: PBMCs, mostly from graft donor cells, taken 360 days after TCRalphabeta/CD19-depleted stem cell transplant. The clonotype originates from a male patient aged 2 to 9 who had a stem cell transplant for acute lymphoblastic leukemia, so the T cells may come from the graft donor.

CDR3 in DNA: TGTGCCAGCAGCTTAGGACAGGGGGAGGGTCAGCCCCAGCATTTT. This gives the protein CASSLGQGEGQPQHF. The genes are TRBV7-9 and TRBJ1-5; 9 positions agree with TRBD1. The V gene end was trimmed by 1 base and the J gene end by 6 bases; junction bases not matched to a gene: 4. The CDR3 is 15 amino acids. CDR1 is SEHNR, CDR2 FQNEAQ, per germline (reference sequence).